Following are 21 T cell receptor beta chains from one sample sequenced in a study of blood T cell repertoires in COVID-19 (dated by TCRdb to about 2020). Library construction relied on the immunoSEQ multiplex PCR assay. TCRdb took this table from immuneACCESS and kept in-frame rearrangements with V and J called. Such tables lack part of the clones; where checked against another copy, unresolved V genes explain under half of the gap, and the rest is unexplained. This sample has 120,000 to 150,000 clones in its table, and 87% of those were observed once. The top ten clonotypes cover more than 6.5% of the sample. The material sequenced was peripheral blood. Receptors were obtained from a woman aged 45-60 years with active or convalescent COVID-19.

This clone was seen a handful of times. Other DNA sequences in this sample translate to the same CDR3. The rearrangement joins TRBV29-1 to TRBJ1-2, with 7 bases fitting TRBD1. The V and J ends lost 4 bases and 8 bases, in that order; junction bases with no gene match: 10. The CDR3 totals 13 residues. The germline CDR1 and CDR2 sequences are SQVTM and ANQGSEA. This CDR3 reads CSVVQGTGEGYTF. DNA of the CDR3: TGCAGCGTTGTACAGGGGACCGGGGAGGGCTACACCTTC.

The chain carries TRBV27 and TRBJ2-2; tentative D call: TRBD2 (6 bases). Trimming removed 4 bases from V and 2 bases from J, with 11 bases in between. This CDR3 spans 15 amino acids. Germline CDR1 MNHEY, CDR2 SMNVEV (reference sequence). CDR3 amino acids: CASSYGRDNTGELFF. The DNA for the CDR3 is TGTGCCAGCAGTTACGGGCGGGACAACACCGGGGAGCTGTTTTTT.

The V call is TRBV24-1, the J call TRBJ2-6; D not certain. Trimming stripped 5 bases from V and 2 bases from J, with 3 bases between. Germline assignment: CDR1 KGHDR and CDR2 SFDVKD. The CDR3 consists of 13 residues. In DNA, the CDR3 is TGTGCCACCAGTGTTACTGGGGCCAACGTCCTGACTTTC. This translates into CATSVTGANVLTF.

The chain has TRBV4-2 and TRBJ2-7; D is possibly TRBD2 (6 bases). With 8 bases removed from V and 4 bases from J, the gap between germline ends came to 12 bases. This CDR3 contains 12 residues. The germline V gene has CDR1 LGHNA and CDR2 YNFKEQ. The CDR3 nucleotides read TGTGCCAGCGGAGGTGGGGGGTACGAGCAGTACTTC. Encoded protein: CASGGGGYEQYF.

This chain links TRBV5-1 with TRBJ2-7; the D gene is possibly TRBD1 (7 bases). Trimming removed 3 bases at V and 0 bases at J, with 10 bases between. CDR1 and CDR2 from the germline V gene are SGHRS and YFSETQ. The CDR3 is 14 amino acids. CDR3 region: CASSSGGSSYEQYF. CDR3 sequence (DNA): TGCGCCAGCAGCTCAGGGGGGAGCTCCTACGAGCAGTACTTC.

The chain links TRBV11-2 to TRBJ2-7; perhaps TRBD1 as D (6 bases). V shed 5 bases and J shed 5 bases, with 16 bases lying between them. This CDR3 comprises 14 residues. Germline values: CDR1 SGHAT, CDR2 FQNNGV. CDR3 amino acids: CASSPTGNRHEQYF. CDR3 in DNA: TGTGCCAGCAGCCCGACAGGAAATCGCCACGAGCAGTACTTC.

This clone appeared once. The V gene is TRBV6-2 or TRBV6-3, the J gene TRBJ2-2; 12 bases match TRBD2. Trimming cost V 5 bases and J 6 bases; bases outside gene matches: 16. Looked up from germline, CDR1 is MNHEY and CDR2 is SVGEGT. The CDR3 runs to 19 residues. The CDR3 loop reads CASSTGTLAGGPFPGELFF. The CDR3 DNA reads as TGTGCCAGCAGTACCGGGACGCTAGCGGGAGGGCCGTTTCCCGGGGAGCTGTTTTTT.

This chain connects TRBV18 to TRBJ1-1; TRBD1 matches at 9 bases. The CDR3 loop spans 17 amino acids. The germline V gene encodes CDR1 KGHSH and CDR2 LQKENI. Trimming took 4 bases from V and 5 from J; bases not matched to a gene: 14. The CDR3 protein is CASSQNGQGLIKTEAFF. The CDR3 coding sequence is TGTGCCAGCTCACAAAACGGACAGGGGTTGATTAAGACTGAAGCTTTCTTT. Supplemented by reference TRBV18 and TRBJ1-1, the full variable domain reads NAGVMQNPRHLVRRRGQEARLRCSPMKGHSHVYWYRQLPEEGLKFMVYLQKENIIDESGMPKERFSAEFPKEGPSILRIQQVVRGDSAAYFCASSQNGQGLIKTEAFFGQGTRLTVV.

This clone showed up just once. The chain links TRBV10-3 to TRBJ1-5; D not resolved. Looked up from germline, CDR1 is ENHRY and CDR2 is SYGVKD. V was cut by 0 bases and J by 3 bases, with 6 bases left in between. This CDR3 is built from 14 residues. The CDR3, as DNA: TGTGCCATCAGTGAGTCACAGAACAATCAGCCCCAGCATTTT. This translates into CAISESQNNQPQHF.

The chain uses TRBV10-3 and TRBJ1-2; D might be TRBD1 (6 bases). Germline values: CDR1 ENHRY, CDR2 SYGVKD. The CDR3 loop spans 14 amino acids. V was pared by 3 bases and J by 3 bases, with 11 bases between. This CDR3 is CAISDGQGYYGYTF. Here the CDR3 DNA reads TGTGCCATCAGTGACGGGCAGGGGTACTATGGCTACACCTTC.

The CDR3 DNA reads as TGTGCCAGCAGCCCCATGGGCAGGCTAAATTCACCCCTCCACTTT. Translating it yields CASSPMGRLNSPLHF. V and J are TRBV3-1 (or the pseudogene TRBV3-2) and TRBJ1-6; D gene unclear. Trimming cost V 4 bases and J 7 bases, with 14 bases left between them. This CDR3 is 15 amino acids long. The germline V gene encodes CDR1 LGHDT and CDR2 YNNKEL (reference sequence).

The chain links TRBV3-1 (or the pseudogene TRBV3-2) to TRBJ2-7; the D gene is possibly TRBD1 (5 bases). V was clipped by 2 bases and J by 4 bases, with 18 bases between them. Germline values: CDR1 LGHDT, CDR2 YNNKEL (reference sequence). This CDR3 spans 16 amino acids. Here the CDR3 DNA reads TGTGCCAGCAGCCAAATCCAGCAGGGCGGTGATTACGAGCAGTACTTC. It translates to CASSQIQQGGDYEQYF.

The CDR3 sequence is CASSRTGGAYNEQFF. The CDR3 nucleotides are TGTGCCAGCAGCCGAACAGGGGGCGCTTACAATGAGCAGTTCTTC. The chain combines TRBV6-6 with TRBJ2-1, with 9 bases matching TRBD1. The CDR3 is made up of 15 amino acids. V trimming: 6 bases; J trimming: 4 bases; junction bases outside the gene matches: 7. Per germline, CDR1 MNHNY and CDR2 SVGAGI (reference sequence).

V gene TRBV2 combines with J gene TRBJ1-1; D is unclear. V shed 4 bases and J shed 3 bases, with 15 bases lying between them. Germline CDR1 and CDR2: SNHLY and FYNNEI. The CDR3 extends over 15 amino acids. CDR3 protein: CASSGRSRAYTEAFF. In DNA, the CDR3 is TGTGCCAGCAGTGGACGTTCGAGGGCCTACACTGAAGCTTTCTTT.

This clone was seen ten or more times. V is TRBV7-3 and J is TRBJ1-1, with a weak D call TRBD1 (6 bases). This CDR3 is built from 14 residues. Germline V lookup: CDR1 SGHTA, CDR2 FQGTGA. With 5 bases removed from V and 5 bases from J, the gap between germline ends came to 15 bases. The CDR3 coding sequence is TGTGCCAGCAGCCATGGGGGGGCTCGGACTGAAGCTTTCTTT. Protein: CASSHGGARTEAFF. The complete variable domain, with remaining parts taken from reference TRBV7-3 and TRBJ1-1, reads GAGVSQTPSNKVTEKGKYVELRCDPISGHTALYWYRQSLGQGPEFLIYFQGTGAADDSGLPNDRFFAVRPEGSVSTLKIQRTERGDSAVYLCASSHGGARTEAFFGQGTRLTVV.

Of note for this clone: One end of the junction is discordant with germline, which a read error may explain. The chain combines TRBV5-1 with TRBJ1-6, with 8 nucleotides matching TRBD1. Germline V gene sequence: CDR1 SGHRS, CDR2 YFSETQ. The CDR3 length is 13 residues. CDR3 loop: CASRLDRDSPLHF. CDR3 in DNA: TGCGCCAGCAGATTGGACAGGGATTCACCCCTCCACTTT.

This chain connects TRBV4-3 to TRBJ2-2; 7 positions match TRBD1. The CDR3 runs 15 residues. Per the germline V gene, CDR1 is LGHNA and CDR2 is YSLEER. V shed 8 bases and J 6 bases; nucleotides not matched to a gene: 12. The CDR3 sequence: CASGVGQGVPGELFF. In DNA, the CDR3 is TGCGCCAGCGGGGTTGGTCAGGGGGTACCCGGGGAGCTGTTTTTT.

The gene calls are TRBV7-2 and TRBJ2-1; 8 positions agree with TRBD2. V trimming: 1 base; J trimming: 4 bases; junction bases outside the gene matches: 12. The CDR3 has 18 residues. CDR1 is SGHTA and CDR2 is FQGNSA in the germline V gene. The CDR3 nucleotides are TGTGCCAGCAGCTTAGAGCCACGGGGTAGCGGGAAATACAATGAGCAGTTCTTC. It yields the protein CASSLEPRGSGKYNEQFF. Combining the CDR3 with reference TRBV7-2 and TRBJ2-1 gives the whole variable domain GAGVSQSPSNKVTEKGKDVELRCDPISGHTALYWYRQSLGQGLEFLIYFQGNSAPDKSGLPSDRFSAERTGGSVSTLTIQRTQQEDSAVYLCASSLEPRGSGKYNEQFFGPGTRLTVL.

CDR3 region: CASSAGAQSNQPQHF. The CDR3 bases are TGTGCCAGCAGCGCTGGGGCACAGTCTAATCAGCCCCAGCATTTT. The J gene is TRBJ1-5, the V gene TRBV7-9, with a weak D call TRBD1 (5 bases). Per the germline V gene, CDR1 is SEHNR and CDR2 is FQNEAQ (reference sequence). Trimming removed 5 bases from V and 4 bases from J, with 15 bases in between. The CDR3 spans 15 residues.

The chain combines TRBV19 with TRBJ1-1, with D possibly matching TRBD1 (6 bases). Germline V gives CDR1 LNHDA, CDR2 SQIVND (reference sequence). The length of the CDR3 is 15 residues. The V end lost 5 bases, the J end lost 0 bases, and 13 bases lay between the germline ends. The CDR3: CASSARTEMNTEAFF. The CDR3 nucleotides are TGTGCCAGTAGTGCCCGGACAGAAATGAACACTGAAGCTTTCTTT.

The chain links TRBV11-2 to TRBJ2-6; maybe TRBD1 (5 bases). Germline CDR1 is SGHAT and CDR2 is FQNNGV. The V gene lost 1 base and the J gene lost 0 bases, with 10 bases spanning the gap. The CDR3 length is 17 residues. The CDR3 DNA reads as TGTGCCAGCAGCTTAGCAGGGCAGAGCTCTGGGGCCAACGTCCTGACTTTC. It codes for CASSLAGQSSGANVLTF.